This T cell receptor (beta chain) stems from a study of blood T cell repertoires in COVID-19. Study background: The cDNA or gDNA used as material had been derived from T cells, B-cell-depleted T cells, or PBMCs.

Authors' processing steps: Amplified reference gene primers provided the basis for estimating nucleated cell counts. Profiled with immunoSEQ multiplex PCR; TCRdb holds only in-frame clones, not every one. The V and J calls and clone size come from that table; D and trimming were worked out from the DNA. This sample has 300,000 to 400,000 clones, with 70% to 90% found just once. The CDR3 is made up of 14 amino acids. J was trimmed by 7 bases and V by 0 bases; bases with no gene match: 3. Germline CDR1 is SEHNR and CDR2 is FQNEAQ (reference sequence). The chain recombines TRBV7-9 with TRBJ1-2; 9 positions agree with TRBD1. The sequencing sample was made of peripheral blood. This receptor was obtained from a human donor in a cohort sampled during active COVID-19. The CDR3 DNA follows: TGTGCCAGCAGCTTAGCGGGGACAGGGTTTGGCTACACCTTC. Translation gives CASSLAGTGFGYTF.